This TCR beta chain came from a study of blood T cells in healthy people across ages. This clonotype showed up just a few times. Using a J-beta primer mix together with a sample-barcoded 5' primer, a second PCR was run for roughly 7 to 12 cycles. A template-switch adaptor containing 12 random nucleotides labeled each cDNA molecule. Via MiXCR, TCRdb re-called the 5' RACE reads, giving one row per CDR3 protein. Counted here are about 730,000 distinct CDR3 sequences, about 40% occurring once; the ten biggest clones make up 20% to 25%. Each sample gave at least 6.5 million isolated PBMCs. Trimming cost V 5 bases and J 3 bases, with 14 bases left between them. Germline loops: CDR1 ENHRY, CDR2 SYGVKD. This CDR3 region has 14 residues.

Input material: blood. The chain is built from TRBV10-3 and TRBJ2-7, with D perhaps TRBD2 (6 bases). The receptor was derived from a woman between 55 and 75 years old in good health. CDR3 sequence (DNA): TGTGCCATCAGTCGGGAGAGACAGAGCTACGAGCAGTACTTC. Amino acid sequence: CAISRERQSYEQYF.